This entry concerns a single T cell receptor (beta chain). Its antigen is unidentified. The data were taken from a study of cytomegalovirus exposure and HLA in healthy donors. The study, taken as a whole, reports: Most TCR sequences showed up rarely, but some public TCRs showed up in many donors. The listing of 150 to 200 TCR beta chains classed them as cytomegalovirus-associated.

Sequencing used immunoSEQ multiplex PCR; TCRdb keeps in-frame clones, though not all of them. The data contain 200,000 or so clones, approximately 88% of them singletons. The source of this sequence is a man younger than 35 in good health and CMV-seropositive. The sequenced sample consisted of PBMCs.

CDR3 nucleotides: TGTGCCAGCAGCGCTTCTAGCGGGAGGGGGGAGACCCAGTACTTC. It codes for CASSASSGRGETQYF. J is TRBJ2-5 and V is TRBV9, with 12 nucleotides matching TRBD2. The CDR3 is 15 residues long. V gave up 3 bases and J gave up 5 bases; unmatched junction bases: 5. The germline V gene encodes CDR1 SGDLS and CDR2 YYNGEE. Filled out from reference TRBV9 and TRBJ2-5, the complete variable domain reads DSGVTQTPKHLITATGQRVTLRCSPRSGDLSVYWYQQSLDQGLQFLIQYYNGEERAKGNILERFSAQQFPDLHSELNLSSLELGDSALYFCASSASSGRGETQYFGPGTRLLVL.